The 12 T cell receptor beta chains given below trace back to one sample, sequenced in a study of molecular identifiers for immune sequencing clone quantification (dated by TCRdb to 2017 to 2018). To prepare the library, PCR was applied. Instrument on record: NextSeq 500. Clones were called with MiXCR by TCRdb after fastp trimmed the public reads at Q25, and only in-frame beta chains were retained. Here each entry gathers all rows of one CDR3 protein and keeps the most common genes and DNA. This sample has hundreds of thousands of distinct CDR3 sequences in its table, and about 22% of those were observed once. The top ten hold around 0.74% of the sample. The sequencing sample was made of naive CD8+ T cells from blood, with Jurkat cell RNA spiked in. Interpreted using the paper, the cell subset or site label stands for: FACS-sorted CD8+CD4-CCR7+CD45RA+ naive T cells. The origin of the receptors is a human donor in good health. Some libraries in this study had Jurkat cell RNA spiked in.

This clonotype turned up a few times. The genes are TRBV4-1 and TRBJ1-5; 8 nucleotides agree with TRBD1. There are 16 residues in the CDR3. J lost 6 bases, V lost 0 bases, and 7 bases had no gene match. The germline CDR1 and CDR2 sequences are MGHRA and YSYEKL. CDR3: CASSQEGQGGLQPQHF. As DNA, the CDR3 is TGCGCCAGCAGCCAAGAAGGACAGGGAGGGCTTCAGCCCCAGCATTTT.

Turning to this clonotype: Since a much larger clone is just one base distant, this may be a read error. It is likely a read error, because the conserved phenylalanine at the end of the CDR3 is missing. As DNA, the CDR3 is TGTGCCAGCAATCACAGGGGATCGAACACTGAAGCTTTCTCT. Its translation: CASNHRGSNTEAFS. The chain joins TRBV28 to TRBJ1-1; TRBD1 agrees at 7 bases. The V and J ends lost 7 bases and 1 base, in that order; junction bases with no gene match: 6. Germline CDR1 and CDR2: MDHEN and SYDVKM. The CDR3 has 14 amino acids.

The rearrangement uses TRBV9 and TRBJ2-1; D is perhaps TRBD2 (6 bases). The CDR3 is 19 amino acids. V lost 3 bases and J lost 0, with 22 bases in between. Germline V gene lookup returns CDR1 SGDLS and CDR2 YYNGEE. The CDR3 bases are TGTGCCAGCAGCGGGATCCCTCGGGTAGGAGGGATCTCCTACAATGAGCAGTTCTTC. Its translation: CASSGIPRVGGISYNEQFF.

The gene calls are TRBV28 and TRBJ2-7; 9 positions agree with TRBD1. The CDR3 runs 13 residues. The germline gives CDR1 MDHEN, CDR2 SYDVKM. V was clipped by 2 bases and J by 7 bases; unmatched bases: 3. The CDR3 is CASSLDRGIEQYF. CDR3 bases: TGTGCCAGCAGTTTAGACAGGGGGATTGAGCAGTACTTC.

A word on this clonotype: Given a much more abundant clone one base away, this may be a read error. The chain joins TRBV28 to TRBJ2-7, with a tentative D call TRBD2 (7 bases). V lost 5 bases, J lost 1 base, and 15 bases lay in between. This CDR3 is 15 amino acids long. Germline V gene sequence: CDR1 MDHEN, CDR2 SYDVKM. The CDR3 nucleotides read TGTGCCAGCAGTGTACGGGGGGCGCGGTCCTACGAGCAGTACTTC. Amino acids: CASSVRGARSYEQYF.

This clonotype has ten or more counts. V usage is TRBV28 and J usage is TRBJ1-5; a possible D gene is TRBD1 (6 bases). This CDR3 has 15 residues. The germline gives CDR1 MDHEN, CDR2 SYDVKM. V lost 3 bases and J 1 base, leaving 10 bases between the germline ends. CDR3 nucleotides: TGTGCCAGCAGTTTTTGGGGGGCCAGCAATCAGCCCCAGCATTTT. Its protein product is CASSFWGASNQPQHF.

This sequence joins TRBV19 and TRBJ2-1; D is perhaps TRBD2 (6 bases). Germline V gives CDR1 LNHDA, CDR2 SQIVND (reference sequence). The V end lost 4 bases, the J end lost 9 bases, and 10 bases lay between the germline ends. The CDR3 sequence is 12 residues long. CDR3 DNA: TGTGCCAGTAGTAGCGGGGTCGGTGAGCAGTTCTTC. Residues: CASSSGVGEQFF. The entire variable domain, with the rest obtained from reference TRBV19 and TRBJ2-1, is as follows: DGGITQSPKYLFRKEGQNVTLSCEQNLNHDAMYWYRQDPGQGLRLIYYSQIVNDFQKGDIAEGYSVSREKKESFPLTVTSAQKNPTAFYLCASSSGVGEQFFGPGTRLTVL.

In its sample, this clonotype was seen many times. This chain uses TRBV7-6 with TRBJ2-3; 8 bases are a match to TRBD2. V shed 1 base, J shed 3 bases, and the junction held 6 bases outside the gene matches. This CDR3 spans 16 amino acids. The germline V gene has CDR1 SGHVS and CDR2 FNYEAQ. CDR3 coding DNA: TGTGCCAGCAGCTTAGTTAGCGGGGCCGTAACAGATACGCAGTATTTT. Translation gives CASSLVSGAVTDTQYF.

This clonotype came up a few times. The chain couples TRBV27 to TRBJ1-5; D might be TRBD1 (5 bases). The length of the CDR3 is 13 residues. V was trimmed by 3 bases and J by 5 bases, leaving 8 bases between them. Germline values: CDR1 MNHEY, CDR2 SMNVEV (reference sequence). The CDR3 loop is CASSFGADQPQHF. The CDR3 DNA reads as TGTGCCAGCAGTTTTGGGGCGGATCAGCCCCAGCATTTT.

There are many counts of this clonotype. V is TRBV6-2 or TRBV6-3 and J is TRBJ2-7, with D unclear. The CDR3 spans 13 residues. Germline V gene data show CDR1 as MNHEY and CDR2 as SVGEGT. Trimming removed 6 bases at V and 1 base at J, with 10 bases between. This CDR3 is CASSPFKSYEQYF. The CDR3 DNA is TGTGCCAGCAGCCCGTTCAAGTCCTACGAGCAGTACTTC.

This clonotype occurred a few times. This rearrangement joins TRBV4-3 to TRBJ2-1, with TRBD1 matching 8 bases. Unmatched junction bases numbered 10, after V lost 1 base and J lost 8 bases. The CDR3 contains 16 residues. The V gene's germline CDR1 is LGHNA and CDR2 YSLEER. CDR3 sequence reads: CASSQGGQDPDDEQFF. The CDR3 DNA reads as TGCGCCAGCAGCCAAGGGGGACAGGATCCGGATGATGAGCAGTTCTTC.

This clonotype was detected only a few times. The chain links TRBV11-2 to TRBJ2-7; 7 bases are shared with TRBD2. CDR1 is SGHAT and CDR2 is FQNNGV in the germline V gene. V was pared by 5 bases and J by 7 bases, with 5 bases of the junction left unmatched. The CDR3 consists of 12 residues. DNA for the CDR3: TGTGCCAGCAGCCAGATAGCGGGTGAGCAGTACTTC. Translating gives CASSQIAGEQYF. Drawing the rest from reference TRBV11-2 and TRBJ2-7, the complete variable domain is EAGVAQSPRYKIIEKRQSVAFWCNPISGHATLYWYQQILGQGPKLLIQFQNNGVVDDSQLPKDRFSAERLKGVDSTLKIQPAKLEDSAVYLCASSQIAGEQYFGPGTRLTVT.